The 10 T cell receptor beta chains below were found in one sample sequenced in a study of blood T cell repertoires in COVID-19. Only in-frame clones appear in the TCRdb table, and some are missing; sequencing was by immunoSEQ multiplex PCR. This sample yields some 51,000 clones, of which about 93% are seen a single time; around 15% belongs to the top ten. Sequenced material: peripheral blood. The origin of the receptors is a human donor with active COVID-19. The donor label of this sample is uncertain.

The chain links TRBV7-3 to TRBJ2-4; 7 positions match TRBD2. Germline CDR1 is SGHTA and CDR2 is FQGTGA. CDR3 length: 14 residues. Trimming removed 1 base from V and 8 bases from J; junction bases left unmatched: 5. CDR3 amino acids: CASSLRGGRDIQYF. In nucleotides, the CDR3 is TGTGCCAGCAGCTTAAGGGGCGGGAGAGACATTCAGTACTTC.

This chain uses TRBV9 with TRBJ1-6; no firm D call. Germline V gives CDR1 SGDLS, CDR2 YYNGEE. V was clipped by 0 bases and J by 5 bases, with 6 bases between them. The CDR3 contains 14 residues. The CDR3 coding sequence is TGTGCCAGCAGCGTAGGAAACAATAATTCACCCCTCCACTTT. Its protein product is CASSVGNNNSPLHF. Looking up the rest from reference TRBV9 and TRBJ1-6 gives the full variable domain: DSGVTQTPKHLITATGQRVTLRCSPRSGDLSVYWYQQSLDQGLQFLIQYYNGEERAKGNILERFSAQQFPDLHSELNLSSLELGDSALYFCASSVGNNNSPLHFGNGTRLTVT.

The chain couples TRBV27 to TRBJ2-7; 8 nucleotides match TRBD2. The CDR3 has 16 amino acids. V dropped 4 bases and J dropped 0; count of bases not matched to a gene: 8. In germline, CDR1 is MNHEY, CDR2 SMNVEV (reference sequence). The CDR3 region is CASSSRLAPSSYEQYF. In DNA, the CDR3 is TGTGCCAGCAGTTCAAGACTAGCGCCGAGCTCCTACGAGCAGTACTTC.

The chain has TRBV5-4 and TRBJ1-4; 8 positions agree with TRBD1. Germline trimming cut 3 bases from V and 5 bases from J; bases unmatched to any gene: 3. CDR1 and CDR2 (germline): SGHNT, YYREEE (reference sequence). The CDR3 is 14 amino acids. The CDR3 nucleotides are TGTGCCAGCAGCTCCGGGACAGGCAATGAAAAACTGTTTTTT. Its translation: CASSSGTGNEKLFF.

The rearrangement links TRBV4-2 to TRBJ1-5, with D possibly TRBD1 on 5 matching bases. Germline CDR1 and CDR2: LGHNA and YNFKEQ. This CDR3 has 15 amino acids. Between the trimmed V and J ends, which lost 4 bases and 5 bases, there was a span of 15 bases. The CDR3 region has the DNA TGTGCCAGCAGCCCCCAGGGCCAAGGGGATCAGCCCCAGCATTTT. Encoded protein: CASSPQGQGDQPQHF.

The chain links TRBV5-1 to TRBJ2-7; possibly TRBD2 for D (6 bases). Germline-derived CDR1 and CDR2 are SGHRS and YFSETQ. The V gene lost 0 bases and the J gene lost 5 bases, with 18 bases spanning the gap. CDR3 length equals 16 residues. CDR3 sequence (DNA): TGCGCCAGCAGCTTGGGAGTGGGGACGGGGGTCGACGAGCAGTACTTC. Translating gives CASSLGVGTGVDEQYF. Filled out from reference TRBV5-1 and TRBJ2-7, the complete variable domain reads KAGVTQTPRYLIKTRGQQVTLSCSPISGHRSVSWYQQTPGQGLQFLFEYFSETQRNKGNFPGRFSGRQFSNSRSEMNVSTLELGDSALYLCASSLGVGTGVDEQYFGPGTRLTVT.

The chain has TRBV27 and TRBJ1-2, with 8 nucleotides matching TRBD1. Germline V gene data show CDR1 as MNHEY and CDR2 as SMNVEV (reference sequence). The CDR3 contains 15 residues. V lost 3 bases to trimming and J lost 5 bases; unmatched junction nucleotides: 8. This CDR3 is CASSLKGRQGYGYTF. CDR3 nucleotide sequence: TGTGCCAGCAGTTTGAAGGGGAGACAGGGGTATGGCTACACCTTC.

This clone was found once. The rearrangement joins TRBV7-6 to TRBJ1-3, with D possibly being TRBD1 (5 bases). From germline, CDR1 is SGHVS and CDR2 FNYEAQ. V was shortened by 0 bases and J by 0 bases, with 12 bases between the two germline ends. The CDR3 spans 17 residues. CDR3 residues: CASSLARKRGSGNTIYF. CDR3 DNA: TGTGCCAGCAGCTTAGCGAGGAAAAGGGGCTCTGGAAACACCATATATTTT.

This chain connects TRBV4-1 to TRBJ2-5; D uncertain. The CDR3 consists of 15 residues. CDR1 MGHRA and CDR2 YSYEKL come from the germline V gene. Trimming removed 4 bases from V and 4 bases from J, with 16 bases in between. CDR3 loop: CASSLNQNQAETQYF. The CDR3 region has the DNA TGCGCCAGCAGCCTTAATCAGAACCAGGCAGAGACCCAGTACTTC.

This rearrangement joins TRBV19 to TRBJ2-1, with D possibly matching TRBD2 (6 bases). Per the germline V gene, CDR1 is LNHDA and CDR2 is SQIVND (reference sequence). CDR3 length: 13 amino acids. Trimming stripped 3 bases from V and 9 bases from J, with 12 bases between. The CDR3 region is CASSMEGRTEQFF. CDR3 in DNA: TGTGCCAGTAGTATGGAGGGCAGAACTGAGCAGTTCTTC.